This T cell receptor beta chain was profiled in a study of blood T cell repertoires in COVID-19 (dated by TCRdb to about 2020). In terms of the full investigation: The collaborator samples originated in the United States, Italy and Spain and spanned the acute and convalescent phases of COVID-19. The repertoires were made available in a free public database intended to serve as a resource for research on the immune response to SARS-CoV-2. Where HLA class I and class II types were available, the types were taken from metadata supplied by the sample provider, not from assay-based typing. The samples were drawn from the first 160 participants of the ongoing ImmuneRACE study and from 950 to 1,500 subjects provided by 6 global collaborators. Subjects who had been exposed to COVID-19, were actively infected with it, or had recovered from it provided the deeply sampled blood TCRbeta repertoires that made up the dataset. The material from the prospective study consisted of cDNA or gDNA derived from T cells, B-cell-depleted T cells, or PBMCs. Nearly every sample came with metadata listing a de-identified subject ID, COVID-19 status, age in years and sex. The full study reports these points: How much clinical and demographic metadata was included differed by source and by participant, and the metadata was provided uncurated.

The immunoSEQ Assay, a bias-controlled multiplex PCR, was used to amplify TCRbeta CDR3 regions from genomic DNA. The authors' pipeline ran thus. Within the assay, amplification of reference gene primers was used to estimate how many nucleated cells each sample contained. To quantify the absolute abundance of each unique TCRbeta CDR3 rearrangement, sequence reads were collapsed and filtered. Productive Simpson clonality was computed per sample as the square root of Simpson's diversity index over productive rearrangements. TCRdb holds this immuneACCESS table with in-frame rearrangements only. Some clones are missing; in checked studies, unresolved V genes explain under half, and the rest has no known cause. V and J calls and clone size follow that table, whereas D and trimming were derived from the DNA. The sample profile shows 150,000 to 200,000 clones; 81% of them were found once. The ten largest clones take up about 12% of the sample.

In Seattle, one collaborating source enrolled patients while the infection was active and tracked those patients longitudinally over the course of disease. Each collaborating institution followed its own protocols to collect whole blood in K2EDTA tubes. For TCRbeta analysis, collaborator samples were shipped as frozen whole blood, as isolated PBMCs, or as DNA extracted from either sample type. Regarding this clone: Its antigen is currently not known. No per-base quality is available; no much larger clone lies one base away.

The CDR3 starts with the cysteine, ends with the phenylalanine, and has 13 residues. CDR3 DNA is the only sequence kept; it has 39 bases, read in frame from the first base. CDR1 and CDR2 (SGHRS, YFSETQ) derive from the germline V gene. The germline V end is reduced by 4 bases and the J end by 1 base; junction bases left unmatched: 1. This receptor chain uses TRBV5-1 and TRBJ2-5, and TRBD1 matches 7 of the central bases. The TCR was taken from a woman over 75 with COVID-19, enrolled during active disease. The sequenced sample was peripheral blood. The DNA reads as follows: TGCGCCAGCAGCCGACAGGGCCAAGAGACCCAGTACTTC. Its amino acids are CASSRQGQETQYF.